Listed below are T cell receptor beta chains from one sample, sequenced in a study of T cell responses to AZD1222 COVID-19 vaccine. Data came from immunoSEQ multiplex PCR; TCRdb stores just in-frame clones and leaves some out. The sample lists about 110,000 clones; 86% were seen once. This specimen was peripheral blood, taken on day 0 of AZD1222 vaccination. Receptors were obtained from an adult in good health. Both conserved end residues are part of each CDR3. Each record gives: V gene, J gene, CDR3 protein.

V: TRBV7-2; J: TRBJ2-3; CDR3: CASSLDRERVNTQYF
V: TRBV30; J: TRBJ1-6; CDR3: CAWSVQGDSPLHF
V: TRBV11-3; J: TRBJ2-2; CDR3: CASSLRIGTGRVTGELFF
V: TRBV28; J: TRBJ2-7; CDR3: CASSLGQASLYEQYF
V: TRBV27; J: TRBJ2-7; CDR3: CASSLRESGTEQYF
V: TRBV6-1; J: TRBJ1-3; CDR3: CASSARMGESSGNTIYF
V: TRBV3-1/TRBV3-2; J: TRBJ2-1; CDR3: CASSPWAGANNEQFF
V: TRBV11-2; J: TRBJ1-6; CDR3: CASSLVPNNSPLHF
V: TRBV10-1; J: TRBJ2-1; CDR3: CASSGGLSGGYNEQFF
V: TRBV10-3; J: TRBJ2-1; CDR3: CAISVGGMEQFF
V: TRBV5-5; J: TRBJ2-5; CDR3: CASTTGGPRETQYF
V: TRBV9; J: TRBJ1-1; CDR3: CASSVDLMNTEAFF
V: TRBV7-2; J: TRBJ2-1; CDR3: CASSLGTREYNEQFF
V: TRBV28; J: TRBJ2-7; CDR3: CASSFNRAPEQYF
V: TRBV11-1; J: TRBJ2-1; CDR3: CASSHFRTNNEQFF
V: TRBV12-3/TRBV12-4; J: TRBJ2-2; CDR3: CASSGQGAGELFF
V: TRBV5-1; J: TRBJ2-3; CDR3: CASSRRKGVIGTDTQYF
V: TRBV30; J: TRBJ1-2; CDR3: CAWRKTGQGINGYTF
V: TRBV28; J: TRBJ2-2; CDR3: CASTYSGGDANTGELFF
V: TRBV5-4; J: TRBJ2-5; CDR3: CASSPGGTGLRETQYF
V: TRBV10-3; J: TRBJ2-3; CDR3: CAISGGAGGPDTQYF
V: TRBV12-3/TRBV12-4; J: TRBJ1-6; CDR3: CASSLSESPLHF
V: TRBV7-9; J: TRBJ1-1; CDR3: CASTYPGQENTEAFF
V: TRBV5-1; J: TRBJ1-1; CDR3: CASSSGPSNTEAFF
V: TRBV11-2; J: TRBJ1-2; CDR3: CASSLSQRGASGYTF
V: TRBV2; J: TRBJ1-1; CDR3: CASSQTTEAFF
V: TRBV6-2/TRBV6-3; J: TRBJ2-3; CDR3: CASSYPPPRDTQYF
V: TRBV30; J: TRBJ1-4; CDR3: CAWERGTGEKLFF
V: TRBV3-1/TRBV3-2; J: TRBJ1-6; CDR3: CASRDTNNSPLHF
V: TRBV4-2; J: TRBJ2-6; CDR3: CASSQGAAVGANVLTF
V: TRBV7-9; J: TRBJ1-6; CDR3: CASSTRQGTLHF